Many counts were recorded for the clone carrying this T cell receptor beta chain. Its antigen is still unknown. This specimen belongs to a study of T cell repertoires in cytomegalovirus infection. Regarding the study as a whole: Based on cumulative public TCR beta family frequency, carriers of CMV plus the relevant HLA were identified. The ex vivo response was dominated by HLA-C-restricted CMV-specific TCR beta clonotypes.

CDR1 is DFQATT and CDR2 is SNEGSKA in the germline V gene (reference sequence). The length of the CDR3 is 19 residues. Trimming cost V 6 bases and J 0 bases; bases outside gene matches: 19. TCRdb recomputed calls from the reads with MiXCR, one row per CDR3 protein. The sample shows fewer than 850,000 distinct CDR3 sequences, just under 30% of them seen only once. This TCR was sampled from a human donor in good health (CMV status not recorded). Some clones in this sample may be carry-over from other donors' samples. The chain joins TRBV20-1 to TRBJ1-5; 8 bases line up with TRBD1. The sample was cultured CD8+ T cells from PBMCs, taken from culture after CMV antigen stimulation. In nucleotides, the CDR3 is TGCAGTGCGAGGAGGCGGTTGCGCGGACAGGGCTATAGCAATCAGCCCCAGCATTTT. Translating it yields CSARRRLRGQGYSNQPQHF.